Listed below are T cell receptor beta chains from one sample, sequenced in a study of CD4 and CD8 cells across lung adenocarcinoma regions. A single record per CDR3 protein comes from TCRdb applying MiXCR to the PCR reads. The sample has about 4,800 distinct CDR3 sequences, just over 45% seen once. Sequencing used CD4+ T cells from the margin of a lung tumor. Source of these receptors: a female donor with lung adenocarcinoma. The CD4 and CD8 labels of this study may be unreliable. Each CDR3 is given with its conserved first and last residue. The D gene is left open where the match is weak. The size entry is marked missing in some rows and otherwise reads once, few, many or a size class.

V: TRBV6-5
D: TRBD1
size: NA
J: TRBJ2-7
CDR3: CASSYSDGQGSEQYF
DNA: TGTGCCAGCAGTTATTCCGATGGACAGGGTAGTGAGCAGTACTTC

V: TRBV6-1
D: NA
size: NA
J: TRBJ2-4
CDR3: CASSEVGLAKDIQYF
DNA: TGTGCCAGCAGTGAAGTGGGTTTAGCCAAAGACATTCAGTACTTC

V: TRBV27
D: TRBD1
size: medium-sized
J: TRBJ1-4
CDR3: CASSFSQGGNEKLFF
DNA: TGTGCCAGCAGTTTTAGTCAGGGGGGGAATGAAAAACTGTTTTTT

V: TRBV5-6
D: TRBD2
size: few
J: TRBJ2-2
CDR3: CASSLQGRAGELFF
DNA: TGTGCCAGCAGCTTACAAGGGAGGGCCGGGGAGCTGTTTTTT

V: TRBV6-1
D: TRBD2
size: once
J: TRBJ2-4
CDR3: CASKGGAGLTKNIQYF
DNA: TGTGCCAGCAAGGGAGGGGCGGGGTTGACCAAAAACATTCAGTACTTC

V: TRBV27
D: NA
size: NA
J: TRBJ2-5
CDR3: CASGGSGRGDQETQYF
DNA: TGTGCCAGCGGGGGATCCGGGAGAGGTGACCAAGAGACCCAGTACTTC

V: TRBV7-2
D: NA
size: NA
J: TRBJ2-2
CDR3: CASSLGGGLGELFF
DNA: TGTGCCAGCAGCTTAGGTGGCGGGCTCGGGGAGCTGTTTTTT

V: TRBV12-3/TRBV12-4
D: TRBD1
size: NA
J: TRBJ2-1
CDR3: CASSLQGDTQFF
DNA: TGTGCCAGCAGTTTGCAGGGGGATACGCAGTTCTTC

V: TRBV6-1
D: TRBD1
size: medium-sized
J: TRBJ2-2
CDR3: CASSAPGQGAGELFF
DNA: TGTGCCAGCAGTGCACCGGGACAGGGGGCCGGGGAGCTGTTTTTT

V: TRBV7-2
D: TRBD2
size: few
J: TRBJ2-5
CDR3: CASSLYLGLAKETQYF
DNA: TGTGCCAGCAGCTTATATTTGGGACTAGCGAAAGAGACCCAGTACTTC

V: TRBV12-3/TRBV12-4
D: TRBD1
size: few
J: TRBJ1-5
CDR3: CASSFQGARSNQPQHF
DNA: TGTGCCAGCAGTTTCCAGGGGGCGCGGAGCAATCAGCCCCAGCATTTT

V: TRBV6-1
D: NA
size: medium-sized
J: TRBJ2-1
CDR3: CASSEGTSDEQFF
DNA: TGTGCCAGCAGTGAAGGGACCAGCGATGAGCAGTTCTTC

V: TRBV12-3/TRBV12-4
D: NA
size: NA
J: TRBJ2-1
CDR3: CASRTGVNPTTQFF
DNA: TGTGCCAGCAGAACCGGTGTGAATCCAACTACGCAGTTTTTC

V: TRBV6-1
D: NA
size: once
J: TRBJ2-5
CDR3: CASSPVGGKDTQYF
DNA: TGTGCCAGCAGTCCCGTGGGGGGCAAAGATACCCAGTACTTT

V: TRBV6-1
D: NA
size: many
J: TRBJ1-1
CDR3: CASRTANTEAFF
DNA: TGTGCCAGCAGGACGGCGAACACTGAAGCTTTCTTT

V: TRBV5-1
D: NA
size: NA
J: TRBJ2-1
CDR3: CASNDNSYNEQFF
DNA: TGCGCCAGCAATGATAACTCCTACAATGAGCAGTTCTTC

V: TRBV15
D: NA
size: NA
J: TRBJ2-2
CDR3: CATRAGQNTGELFF
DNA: TGTGCCACCAGGGCAGGGCAGAACACCGGGGAGCTGTTTTTT

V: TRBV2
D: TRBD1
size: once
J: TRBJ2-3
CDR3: CANAGQGTDTQYF
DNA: TGTGCCAACGCGGGACAGGGCACAGATACGCAGTATTTT

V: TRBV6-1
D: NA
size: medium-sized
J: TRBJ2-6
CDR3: CASSEIVGPGASSRSGANVLTF
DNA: TGTGCCAGCAGTGAAATTGTAGGGCCCGGGGCCTCGTCTCGCTCTGGGGCCAACGTCCTGACTTTC

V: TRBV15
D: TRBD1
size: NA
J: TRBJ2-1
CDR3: CATSRAFQDRVIGEQFF
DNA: TGTGCCACCAGCAGAGCCTTCCAGGACAGGGTAATCGGTGAGCAGTTCTTC

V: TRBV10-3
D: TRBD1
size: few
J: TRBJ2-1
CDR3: CAINGQGGANEQFF
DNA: TGTGCCATCAATGGACAGGGTGGGGCCAATGAGCAGTTCTTC